This TCR beta chain was observed in a study of cytomegalovirus exposure and HLA in healthy donors. Points from the study as a whole: Roughly uniform depth of sequencing across donors was assumed in presence/absence analyses. A reported reduction in N-insertions relative to the roughly 700-donor mean was seen in an Asian-associated ancestry cluster in a later analysis. Analysis was carried out at a later point, and it linked a missense DCLRE1C variant to TCR beta V- and J-gene trimming.

In the PCR, 60 Vbeta and 13 Jbeta primers were used. TCRdb keeps only in-frame clones here, not all; method: immunoSEQ multiplex PCR. This sample has 200,000 to 300,000 clones, with 82% found just once. Germline V gene sequence: CDR1 SSHAT, CDR2 FNYEAQ (reference sequence). The CDR3 is 14 residues long. With respect to this clone: Antigen specificity is unknown. The germline gene is not matched at one end of the junction; a read error may be the cause.

The rearrangement links TRBV7-7 to TRBJ2-3, with 7 bases lining up with TRBD1. The sequencing sample was made of PBMCs. This sequence was found in a woman in her thirties or forties in good health and CMV-seropositive. CDR3 region: CASSSDRSTDTQYF. The CDR3 DNA follows: TGTGCTAGCAGCTCGGACAGGTCCACAGATACGCAGTATTTT.